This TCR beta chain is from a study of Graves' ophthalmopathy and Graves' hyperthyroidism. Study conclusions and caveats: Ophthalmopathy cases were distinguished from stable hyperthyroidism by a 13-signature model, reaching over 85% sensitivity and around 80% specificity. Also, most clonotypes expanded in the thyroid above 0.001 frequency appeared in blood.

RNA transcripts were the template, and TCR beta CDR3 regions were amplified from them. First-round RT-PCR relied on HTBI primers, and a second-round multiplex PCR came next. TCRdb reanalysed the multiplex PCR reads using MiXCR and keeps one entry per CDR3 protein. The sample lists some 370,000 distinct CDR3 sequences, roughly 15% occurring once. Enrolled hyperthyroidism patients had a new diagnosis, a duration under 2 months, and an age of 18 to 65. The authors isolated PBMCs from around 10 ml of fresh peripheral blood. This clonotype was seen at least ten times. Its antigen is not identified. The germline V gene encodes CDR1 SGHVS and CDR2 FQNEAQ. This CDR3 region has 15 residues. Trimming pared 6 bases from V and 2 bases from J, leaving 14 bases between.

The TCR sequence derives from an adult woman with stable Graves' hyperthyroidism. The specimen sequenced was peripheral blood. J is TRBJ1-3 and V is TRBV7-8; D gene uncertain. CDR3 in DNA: TGTGCCAGCAGTGCTTTCCGGGGAACTGGAAACACCATATATTTT. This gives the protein CASSAFRGTGNTIYF.